One sample yielded the 30 T cell receptor beta chains listed below, sequenced in a study of blood T cells in healthy people across ages. Then a second PCR, running about 6 to 12 cycles, was carried out with a sample-barcoded 5' primer and a J-beta primer mix. TCRdb re-analysed the 5' RACE reads in MiXCR, keeping a single row per CDR3 protein. Among some 1,500,000 distinct CDR3 sequences, less than 45% were seen once, and the ten largest hold approximately 4.1%. The specimen sequenced was blood. These receptors came from a woman in her late teens or twenties in good health.

The gene calls are TRBV21-1 and TRBJ2-1; the table's TRBD1 call for D was not verified on the DNA. TRBV21-1 is reported as a pseudogene. This CDR3 contains 15 residues. The CDR3 loop is CASSTRQAAYNEQFF. The CDR3 nucleotides read TGTGCCAGCAGCACCCGACAGGCCGCCTACAATGAGCAGTTCTTC.

The chain is built from TRBV4-3 and TRBJ2-2, with 12 bases lining up with TRBD2. Per the germline V gene, CDR1 is LGHNA and CDR2 is YSLEER. This CDR3 contains 18 residues. V was clipped by 0 bases and J by 3 bases; unmatched bases: 5. The CDR3 loop reads CASSQEPSGRAYTGELFF. In nucleotides, the CDR3 is TGCGCCAGCAGCCAAGAGCCTAGCGGGAGGGCCTACACCGGGGAGCTGTTTTTT.

This clonotype was picked up a small number of times. The chain has TRBV30 and TRBJ1-2; D is unclear. Trimming took 1 base from V and 2 from J, leaving 5 bases between them. CDR3 size: 12 residues. The germline V gene has CDR1 GTSNPN and CDR2 SVGIG (reference sequence). CDR3: CAWSGENYGYTF. The CDR3 DNA follows: TGTGCCTGGAGTGGGGAGAACTATGGCTACACCTTC.

On this clonotype: A much larger clone lies one base from this, so it may be a read error. The V gene is TRBV7-9, the J gene TRBJ2-5; TRBD1 or TRBD2 may be the D gene (7 bases each). Germline loops: CDR1 SEHNR, CDR2 FQNEAQ (reference sequence). The CDR3 extends over 17 amino acids. The CDR3 DNA is TGTGCCAGCAGCTTAGGTAGGGACAGCGGGGCGCAAGAGACCCGGTACTTC. Protein sequence: CASSLGRDSGAQETRYF.

This rearrangement joins TRBV10-3 to TRBJ2-3; 11 bases match TRBD2. Germline values: CDR1 ENHRY, CDR2 SYGVKD. V was clipped by 0 bases and J by 8 bases; unmatched bases: 7. CDR3 length: 16 amino acids. The CDR3 DNA sequence: TGTGCCATCAGTGAGTCAACTAGCGGGGGTCAGGGTACGCAGTATTTT. Translated: CAISESTSGGQGTQYF.

V and J are TRBV7-2 and TRBJ1-3, with D unclear. V lost 3 bases and J lost 0, with 9 bases in between. The CDR3 spans 15 residues. Germline CDR1 reads SGHTA; CDR2 reads FQGNSA. As DNA, the CDR3 is TGTGCCAGCAGCTTTTCCGGCGCCTCTGGAAACACCATATATTTT. It encodes CASSFSGASGNTIYF.

The chain links TRBV6-2 or TRBV6-3 to TRBJ2-1; D may match TRBD1 or TRBD2 (5 bases each). V was trimmed by 0 bases and J by 0 bases, leaving 12 bases between them. Germline CDR1 and CDR2: MNHEY and SVGEGT. This CDR3 contains 17 residues. The CDR3 sequence: CASSYSRVGSSYNEQFF. Written as DNA, the CDR3 is TGTGCCAGCAGTTACTCCAGGGTAGGGAGCTCCTACAATGAGCAGTTCTTC.

In its sample, this clonotype was seen once. The V gene is TRBV27, the J gene TRBJ2-5; 9 bases are a match to TRBD2. V shed 3 bases and J 4 bases; nucleotides not matched to a gene: 3. Germline-derived CDR1 and CDR2 are MNHEY and SMNVEV (reference sequence). The CDR3 sequence is 14 residues long. The DNA for the CDR3 is TGTGCCAGCAGTTTTCGTAGCGGGGGAGAGACCCAGTACTTC. Its protein is CASSFRSGGETQYF.

The rearrangement uses TRBV11-2 and TRBJ2-1; 7 bases fit TRBD1. Trimming took 6 bases from V and 5 from J; bases not matched to a gene: 10. The CDR3 runs to 15 residues. Germline V gene lookup returns CDR1 SGHAT and CDR2 FQNNGV. Written as DNA, the CDR3 is TGTGCCAGCAGGACCCAGGGGGTCGGGCACAATGAGCAGTTCTTC. Translation gives CASRTQGVGHNEQFF. Using reference TRBV11-2 and TRBJ2-1 for the parts outside the CDR3, the full variable domain is EAGVAQSPRYKIIEKRQSVAFWCNPISGHATLYWYQQILGQGPKLLIQFQNNGVVDDSQLPKDRFSAERLKGVDSTLKIQPAKLEDSAVYLCASRTQGVGHNEQFFGPGTRLTVL.

This clonotype was detected ten times or more. The gene calls are TRBV7-2 and TRBJ2-7; weak D call: TRBD2 (5 bases). V was pared by 0 bases and J by 3 bases, with 12 bases between. This CDR3 has 15 residues. CDR1 and CDR2 from the germline V gene are SGHTA and FQGNSA. CDR3 in amino acids: CASSLARTGSYEQYF. In nucleotides, the CDR3 is TGTGCCAGCAGCTTAGCGAGGACTGGGAGCTACGAGCAGTACTTC.

V gene TRBV4-2 combines with J gene TRBJ1-1; 7 bases match TRBD1. The V gene end was trimmed by 7 bases and the J gene end by 1 base; junction bases not matched to a gene: 9. Germline V gives CDR1 LGHNA, CDR2 YNFKEQ. The CDR3 loop spans 15 amino acids. The CDR3 DNA reads TGTGCCAGCAACCGACGGACAGGAAAGAACACTGAAGCTTTCTTT. The encoded protein is CASNRRTGKNTEAFF.

In its sample, this clonotype was seen many times. This chain links TRBV9 with TRBJ2-7, with a tentative D call TRBD1 (6 bases). The V gene lost 3 bases and the J gene lost 0 bases, with 13 bases spanning the gap. The CDR3 sequence is 15 residues long. Germline values: CDR1 SGDLS, CDR2 YYNGEE. The CDR3 spells CASSARDTSSYEQYF. The CDR3 nucleotides are TGTGCCAGCAGCGCAAGGGACACGAGCTCCTACGAGCAGTACTTC. The complete variable domain, with remaining parts taken from reference TRBV9 and TRBJ2-7, reads DSGVTQTPKHLITATGQRVTLRCSPRSGDLSVYWYQQSLDQGLQFLIQYYNGEERAKGNILERFSAQQFPDLHSELNLSSLELGDSALYFCASSARDTSSYEQYFGPGTRLTVT.

J is TRBJ1-2 and V is TRBV20-1; 10 bases are shared with TRBD1. The germline gives CDR1 DFQATT, CDR2 SNEGSKA (reference sequence). This CDR3 comprises 13 residues. V lost 5 bases, J lost 8 bases, and 8 bases stayed unmatched. The DNA for the CDR3 is TGCAGTGCTGCCGCCGACAGGGGGCAAGGCTACACCTTC. It encodes CSAAADRGQGYTF.

The chain links TRBV5-1 to TRBJ2-3; possibly TRBD1 or TRBD2 for D (5 bases each). The CDR3 length is 17 residues. V lost 4 bases and J lost 3, with 21 bases in between. Germline CDR1 is SGHRS and CDR2 is YFSETQ. Here the CDR3 DNA reads TGCGCCAGCAGCGAGGGGACGCGACCCAAGAGGACAGATACGCAGTATTTT. Translation: CASSEGTRPKRTDTQYF.

This clonotype came up many times. The CDR3 bases are TGTGCCAGCAGTTCCTTGGGCATTTACTGGGGGGAGACCCAGTACTTC. Its protein product is CASSSLGIYWGETQYF. The V call is TRBV28, the J call TRBJ2-5; D might be TRBD1 or TRBD2, each matching 5 bases. The CDR3 spans 16 residues. Trimming removed 4 bases at V and 5 bases at J, with 20 bases between. The germline CDR1 and CDR2 sequences are MDHEN and SYDVKM.

This clonotype was recorded many times. For the CDR3, the DNA is TGTGCCAGCAGCCTGTTCGATTCTTCCTACGAGCAGTACTTC. It codes for CASSLFDSSYEQYF. The V gene is TRBV7-2, the J gene TRBJ2-7, with unresolved D. Trimming stripped 5 bases from V and 1 base from J, with 12 bases between. Germline V CDR1 and CDR2: SGHTA, FQGNSA. The CDR3 runs 14 residues.

This chain links TRBV4-1 with TRBJ2-7, with D possibly matching TRBD1 (7 bases). Trimming took off 4 bases at V and 7 bases at J, with 23 bases between the two ends. Germline V lookup: CDR1 MGHRA, CDR2 YSYEKL. This CDR3 region has 16 residues. CDR3 residues: CASSPTRAGGRNEQYF. For the CDR3, the DNA is TGCGCCAGCAGCCCCACCAGGGCAGGGGGGCGTAATGAGCAGTACTTC.

The rearrangement links TRBV6-4 to TRBJ2-2; a weak D match, TRBD1 (6 bases). The CDR3 has 15 amino acids. V was pared by 6 bases and J by 4 bases, with 15 bases between. Germline lookup yields CDR1 MRHNA and CDR2 SNTAGT. Written as DNA, the CDR3 is TGTGCCAGCAGCCTTACGGACAGTGGCACCGGGGAGCTGTTTTTT. Amino acids: CASSLTDSGTGELFF.

CDR3 in DNA: TGCAGTGCTAGAAGGGCTAGCGGGAGCTACGAGCAGTTCTTC. Translation: CSARRASGSYEQFF. The chain carries TRBV20-1 and TRBJ2-1; the match to TRBD2 covers 10 bases. The CDR3 has 14 amino acids. V lost 2 bases, J lost 10 bases, and 8 bases stayed unmatched. Germline V lookup: CDR1 DFQATT, CDR2 SNEGSKA (reference sequence).

This clonotype turned up a few times. The V and J genes are TRBV27 and TRBJ1-2, with 7 bases matching TRBD1. CDR3 length equals 13 residues. The germline V gene encodes CDR1 MNHEY and CDR2 SMNVEV (reference sequence). V lost 5 bases to trimming and J lost 3 bases; unmatched junction nucleotides: 3. Here the CDR3 reads CASSEQGHYGYTF. CDR3 coding DNA: TGTGCCAGCAGTGAACAGGGGCACTATGGCTACACCTTC.

The sample holds a few counts of this clonotype. The chain joins TRBV6-6 to TRBJ1-5, with D tentatively TRBD1 (6 bases). The CDR3 contains 13 residues. The V and J ends lost 2 bases and 9 bases respectively, with 11 bases between them. Per germline, CDR1 MNHNY and CDR2 SVGAGI (reference sequence). The CDR3 sequence is CASSYDRRRPQHF. In DNA, the CDR3 is TGTGCCAGCAGTTACGACAGGAGAAGGCCCCAGCATTTT.

The V gene is TRBV7-3, the J gene TRBJ2-3; 8 bases are a match to TRBD2. V shed 2 bases and J 0 bases; nucleotides not matched to a gene: 10. In germline, CDR1 is SGHTA, CDR2 FQGTGA. The CDR3 sequence is 18 residues long. The chain's CDR3 is CASSLGLAGSTSTDTQYF. The CDR3 nucleotides read TGTGCCAGCAGCTTAGGATTAGCGGGAAGTACTAGCACAGATACGCAGTATTTT.

This chain links TRBV18 with TRBJ2-4; D remains ambiguous. Germline V gives CDR1 KGHSH, CDR2 LQKENI. The CDR3 extends over 18 amino acids. V lost 0 bases and J lost 0, with 15 bases in between. In DNA, the CDR3 is TGTGCCAGCTCACCACCAATTGGCACAGAGCTAGCCAAAAACATTCAGTACTTC. Its translation: CASSPPIGTELAKNIQYF.

This clonotype was observed a handful of times. The chain uses TRBV20-1 and TRBJ2-1, with 7 bases aligning to TRBD2. The CDR3 spans 13 residues. Germline V lookup: CDR1 DFQATT, CDR2 SNEGSKA (reference sequence). The CDR3 region is CSLRDYISNEQFF. In nucleotides, the CDR3 is TGCAGCCTCCGGGACTACATTTCTAATGAGCAGTTCTTC.

As regards this clonotype: The junction does not match germline at one end; this may be a read error. The chain has TRBV4-1 and TRBJ1-6, with 8 nucleotides matching TRBD1. CDR3 length equals 15 residues. Germline V lookup: CDR1 MGHRA, CDR2 YSYEKL. The CDR3 region has the DNA TGCGCCAGCAGACAAGGACAGGGTGGATATTCACCCCTCCACTTT. Protein: CASRQGQGGYSPLHF.

This chain uses TRBV5-6 with TRBJ2-3, with D maybe TRBD2 (5 bases). The germline gives CDR1 SGHDT, CDR2 YYEEEE. The CDR3 length is 13 residues. Trimming pared 4 bases from V and 6 bases from J, leaving 12 bases between. The CDR3 spells CASSTFRGDTQYF. DNA for the CDR3: TGTGCCAGCAGCACCTTCCGCGGGGATACGCAGTATTTT.

This clonotype has just a few counts. This chain links TRBV27 with TRBJ2-7, with 11 bases identical to TRBD2. The CDR3 has 15 residues. CDR1 and CDR2 from the germline V gene are MNHEY and SMNVEV (reference sequence). Losses at the gene ends were 6 bases for V and 3 bases for J; bases not matched to a gene: 7. This chain's CDR3 is CASRAGTSGYYEQYF. In nucleotides, the CDR3 is TGTGCCAGCAGGGCCGGGACTAGCGGTTACTACGAGCAGTACTTC.

CDR3 nucleotides: TGTGCCAGCAGTGCGCGGACAGGGGAAGAGACCCAGTACTTC. It is translated as CASSARTGEETQYF. V gene TRBV27 combines with J gene TRBJ2-5; 9 bases match TRBD1. Trimming at V came to 5 bases and at J to 3 bases, leaving 4 bases not matched to a gene. Germline values: CDR1 MNHEY, CDR2 SMNVEV (reference sequence). CDR3 length: 14 residues.

The chain uses TRBV30 and TRBJ2-1, with D possibly TRBD1 on 6 matching bases. The J call may be wrong; the DNA end is better matched by TRBJ2-7. The germline gives CDR1 GTSNPN, CDR2 SVGIG (reference sequence). This CDR3 has 17 amino acids. The CDR3 region is CAWSVGAGDPFYNEQYF. The CDR3 bases are TGTGCCTGGAGTGTAGGGGCAGGGGACCCCTTCTACAATGAGCAGTACTTC.

This chain uses TRBV7-9 with TRBJ1-2; possibly TRBD1 for D (5 bases). Deletions cut 2 bases from V and 7 bases from J, with 11 bases between. The germline gives CDR1 SEHNR, CDR2 FQNEAQ (reference sequence). This CDR3 has 13 residues. The CDR3 sequence is CASSLRAGSGYTF. CDR3 sequence (DNA): TGTGCCAGCAGCTTACGCGCAGGGAGTGGCTACACCTTC.